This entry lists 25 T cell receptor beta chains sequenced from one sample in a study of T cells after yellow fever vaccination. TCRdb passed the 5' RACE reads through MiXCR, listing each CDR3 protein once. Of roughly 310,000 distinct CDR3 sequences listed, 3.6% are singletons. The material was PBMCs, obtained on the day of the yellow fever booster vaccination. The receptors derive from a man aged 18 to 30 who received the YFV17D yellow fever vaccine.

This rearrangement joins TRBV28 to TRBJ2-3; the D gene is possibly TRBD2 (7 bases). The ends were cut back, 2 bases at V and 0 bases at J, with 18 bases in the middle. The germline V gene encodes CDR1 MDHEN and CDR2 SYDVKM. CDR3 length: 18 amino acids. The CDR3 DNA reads TGTGCCAGCAGTTTACCTCCAGGGGAGCGGGGAAGCACAGATACGCAGTATTTT. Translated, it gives CASSLPPGERGSTDTQYF.

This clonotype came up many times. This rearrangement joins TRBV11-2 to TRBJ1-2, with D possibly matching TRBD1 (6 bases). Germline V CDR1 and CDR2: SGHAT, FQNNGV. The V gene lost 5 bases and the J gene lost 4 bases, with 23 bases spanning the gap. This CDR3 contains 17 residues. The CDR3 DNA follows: TGTGCCAGCAGCCAGGACTTATCACAGGGAGAGGCCTATGGCTACACCTTC. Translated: CASSQDLSQGEAYGYTF. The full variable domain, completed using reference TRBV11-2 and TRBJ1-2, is EAGVAQSPRYKIIEKRQSVAFWCNPISGHATLYWYQQILGQGPKLLIQFQNNGVVDDSQLPKDRFSAERLKGVDSTLKIQPAKLEDSAVYLCASSQDLSQGEAYGYTFGSGTRLTVV.

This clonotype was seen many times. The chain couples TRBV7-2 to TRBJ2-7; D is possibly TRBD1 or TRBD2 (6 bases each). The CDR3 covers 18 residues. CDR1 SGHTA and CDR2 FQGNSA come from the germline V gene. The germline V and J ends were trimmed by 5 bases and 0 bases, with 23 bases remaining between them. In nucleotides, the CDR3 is TGTGCCAGCAGCCCACCCGCAGACGGGGGCCCTTTCTCCTACGAGCAGTACTTC. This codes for CASSPPADGGPFSYEQYF.

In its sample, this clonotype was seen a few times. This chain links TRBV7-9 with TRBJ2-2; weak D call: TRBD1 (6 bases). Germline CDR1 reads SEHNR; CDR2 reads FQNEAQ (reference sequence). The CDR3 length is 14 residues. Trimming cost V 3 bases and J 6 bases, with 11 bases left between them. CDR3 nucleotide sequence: TGTGCCAGCAGCTTTACAGGGCCCCCCGGGGAGCTGTTTTTT. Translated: CASSFTGPPGELFF.

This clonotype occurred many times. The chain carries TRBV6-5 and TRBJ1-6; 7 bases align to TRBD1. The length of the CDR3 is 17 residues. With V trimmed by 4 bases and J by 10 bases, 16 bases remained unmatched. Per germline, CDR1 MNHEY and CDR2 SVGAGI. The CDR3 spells CASSSPSLTGQRSPLHF. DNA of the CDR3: TGTGCCAGCAGTTCCCCTTCCCTGACAGGGCAGCGGTCACCCCTCCACTTT.

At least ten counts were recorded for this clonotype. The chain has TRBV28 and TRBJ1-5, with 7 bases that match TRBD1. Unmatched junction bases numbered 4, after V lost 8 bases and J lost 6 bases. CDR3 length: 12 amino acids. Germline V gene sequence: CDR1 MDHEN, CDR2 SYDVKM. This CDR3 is CASEGAGQPQHF. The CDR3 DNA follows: TGTGCCAGCGAGGGGGCAGGTCAGCCCCAGCATTTT.

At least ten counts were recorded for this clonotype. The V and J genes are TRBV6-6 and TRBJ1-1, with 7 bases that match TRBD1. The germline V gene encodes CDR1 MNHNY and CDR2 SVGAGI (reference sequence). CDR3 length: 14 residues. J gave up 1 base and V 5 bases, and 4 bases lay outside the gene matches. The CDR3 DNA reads TGTGCCAGCAGTAGGGGGACAGCGAACACTGAAGCTTTCTTT. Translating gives CASSRGTANTEAFF.

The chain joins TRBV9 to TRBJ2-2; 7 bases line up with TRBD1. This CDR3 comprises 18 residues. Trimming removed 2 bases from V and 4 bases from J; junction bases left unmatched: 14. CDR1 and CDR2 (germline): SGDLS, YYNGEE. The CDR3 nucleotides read TGTGCCAGCAGCGTGGGGGCTACAGGGGCGTCCGGCACCGGGGAGCTGTTTTTT. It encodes CASSVGATGASGTGELFF.

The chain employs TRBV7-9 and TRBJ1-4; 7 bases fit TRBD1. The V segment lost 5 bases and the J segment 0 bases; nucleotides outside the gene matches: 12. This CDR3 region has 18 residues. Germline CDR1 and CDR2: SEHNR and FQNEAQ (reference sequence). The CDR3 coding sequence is TGTGCCAGCAGCGGAACAGGACAGGAACTAACAACTAATGAAAAACTGTTTTTT. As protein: CASSGTGQELTTNEKLFF.

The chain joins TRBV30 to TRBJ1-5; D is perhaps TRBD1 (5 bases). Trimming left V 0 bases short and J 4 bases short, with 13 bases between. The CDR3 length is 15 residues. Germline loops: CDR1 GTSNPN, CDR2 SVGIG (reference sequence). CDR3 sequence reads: CAWSVQVGPNQPQHF. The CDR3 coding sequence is TGTGCCTGGAGTGTACAGGTCGGACCGAATCAGCCCCAGCATTTT.

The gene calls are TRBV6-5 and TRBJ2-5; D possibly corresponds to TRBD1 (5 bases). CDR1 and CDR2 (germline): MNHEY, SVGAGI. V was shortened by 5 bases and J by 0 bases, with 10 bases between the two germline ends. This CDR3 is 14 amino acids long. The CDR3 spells CASSTTVYQETQYF. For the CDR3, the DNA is TGTGCCAGCAGTACGACAGTGTACCAAGAGACCCAGTACTTC.

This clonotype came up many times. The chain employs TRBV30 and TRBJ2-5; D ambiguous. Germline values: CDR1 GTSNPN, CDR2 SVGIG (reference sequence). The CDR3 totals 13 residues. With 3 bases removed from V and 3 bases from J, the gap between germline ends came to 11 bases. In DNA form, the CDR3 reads TGTGCCTGGAGAGGCGCAGCTGAAGAGACCCAGTACTTC. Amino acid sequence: CAWRGAAEETQYF.

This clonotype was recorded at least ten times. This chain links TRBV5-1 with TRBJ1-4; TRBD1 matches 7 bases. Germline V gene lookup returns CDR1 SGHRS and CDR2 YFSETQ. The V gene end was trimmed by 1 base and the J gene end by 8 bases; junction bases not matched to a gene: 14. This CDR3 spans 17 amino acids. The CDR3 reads CASSLLPPPGGTEKLFF. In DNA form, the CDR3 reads TGCGCCAGCAGCTTGCTCCCTCCTCCAGGGGGGACAGAAAAACTGTTTTTT. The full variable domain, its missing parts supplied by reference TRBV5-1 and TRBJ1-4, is KAGVTQTPRYLIKTRGQQVTLSCSPISGHRSVSWYQQTPGQGLQFLFEYFSETQRNKGNFPGRFSGRQFSNSRSEMNVSTLELGDSALYLCASSLLPPPGGTEKLFFGSGTQLSVL.

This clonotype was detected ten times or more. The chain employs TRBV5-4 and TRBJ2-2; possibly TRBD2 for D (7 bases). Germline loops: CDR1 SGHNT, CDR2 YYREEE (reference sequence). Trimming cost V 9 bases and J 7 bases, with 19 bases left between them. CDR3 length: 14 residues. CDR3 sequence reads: CATQKGGADGELFF. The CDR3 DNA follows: TGTGCCACCCAAAAAGGGGGGGCGGACGGGGAGCTGTTTTTT.

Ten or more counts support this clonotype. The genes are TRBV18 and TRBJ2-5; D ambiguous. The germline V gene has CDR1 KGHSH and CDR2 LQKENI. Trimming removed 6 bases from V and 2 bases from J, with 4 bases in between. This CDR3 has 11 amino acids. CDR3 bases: TGTGCCAGCTCGGTTCAAGAGACCCAGTACTTC. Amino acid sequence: CASSVQETQYF. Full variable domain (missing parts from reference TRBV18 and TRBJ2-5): NAGVMQNPRHLVRRRGQEARLRCSPMKGHSHVYWYRQLPEEGLKFMVYLQKENIIDESGMPKERFSAEFPKEGPSILRIQQVVRGDSAAYFCASSVQETQYFGPGTRLLVL.

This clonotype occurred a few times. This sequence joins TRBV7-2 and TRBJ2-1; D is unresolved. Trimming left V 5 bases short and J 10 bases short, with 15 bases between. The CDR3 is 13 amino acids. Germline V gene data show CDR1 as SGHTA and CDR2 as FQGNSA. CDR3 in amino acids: CASSRGPTTEQFF. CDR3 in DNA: TGTGCCAGCAGCCGCGGACCCACCACGGAGCAGTTCTTC.

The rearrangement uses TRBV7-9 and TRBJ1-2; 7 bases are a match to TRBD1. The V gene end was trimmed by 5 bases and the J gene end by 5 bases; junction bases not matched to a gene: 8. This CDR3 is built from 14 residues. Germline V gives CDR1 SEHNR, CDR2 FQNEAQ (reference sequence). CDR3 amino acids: CASSPRTGDYGYTF. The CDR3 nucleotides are TGTGCCAGCAGCCCCCGGACAGGCGATTATGGCTACACCTTC.

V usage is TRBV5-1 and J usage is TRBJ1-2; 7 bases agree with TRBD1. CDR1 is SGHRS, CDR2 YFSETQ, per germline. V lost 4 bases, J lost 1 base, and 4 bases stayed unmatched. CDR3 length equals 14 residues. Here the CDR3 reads CASSQTGFNYGYTF. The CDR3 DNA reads TGCGCCAGCAGCCAGACAGGGTTTAACTATGGCTACACCTTC.

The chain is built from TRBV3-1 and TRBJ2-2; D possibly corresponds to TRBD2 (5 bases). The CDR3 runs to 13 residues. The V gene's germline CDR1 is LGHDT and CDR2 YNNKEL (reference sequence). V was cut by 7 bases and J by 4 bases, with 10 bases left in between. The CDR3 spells CASMGSGTGELFF. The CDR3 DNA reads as TGTGCCAGCATGGGGAGCGGCACCGGGGAGCTGTTTTTT.

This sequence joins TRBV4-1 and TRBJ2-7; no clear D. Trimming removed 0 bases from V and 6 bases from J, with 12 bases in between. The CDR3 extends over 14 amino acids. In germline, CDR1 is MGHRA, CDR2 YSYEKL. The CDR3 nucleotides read TGCGCCAGCAGCCAAGAACCTTTGCGCGGCGAGCAGTACTTC. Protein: CASSQEPLRGEQYF.

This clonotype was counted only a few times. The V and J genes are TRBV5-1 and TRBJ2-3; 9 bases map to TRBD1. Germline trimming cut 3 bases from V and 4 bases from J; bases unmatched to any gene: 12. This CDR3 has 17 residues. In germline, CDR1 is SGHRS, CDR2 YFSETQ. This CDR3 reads CASSSVSWTGEPDTQYF. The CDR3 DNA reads TGCGCCAGCAGCTCGGTGAGCTGGACAGGGGAGCCAGATACGCAGTATTTT.

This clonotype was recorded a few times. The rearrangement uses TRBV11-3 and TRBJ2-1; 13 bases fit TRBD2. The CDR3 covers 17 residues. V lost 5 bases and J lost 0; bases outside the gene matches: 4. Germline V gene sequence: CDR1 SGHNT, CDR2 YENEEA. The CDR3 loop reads CASSPRTSGSSYNEQFF. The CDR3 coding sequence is TGTGCCAGCAGCCCACGGACTAGCGGGAGCTCCTACAATGAGCAGTTCTTC.

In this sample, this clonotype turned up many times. Written as DNA, the CDR3 is TGTGCCAGCAGCTCGTACACCGGGGAGCTGTTTTTT. It yields the protein CASSSYTGELFF. V gene TRBV7-3 combines with J gene TRBJ2-2; no definite D call. This CDR3 spans 12 amino acids. V was cut by 4 bases and J by 3 bases, with 3 bases left in between. The germline CDR1 and CDR2 sequences are SGHTA and FQGTGA.

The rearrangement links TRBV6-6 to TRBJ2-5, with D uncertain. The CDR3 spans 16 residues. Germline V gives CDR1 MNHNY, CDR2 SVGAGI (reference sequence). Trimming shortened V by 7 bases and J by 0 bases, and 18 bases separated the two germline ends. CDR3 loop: CASTNLVRFYQETQYF. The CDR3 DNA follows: TGTGCCAGCACTAACTTAGTCAGGTTTTACCAAGAGACCCAGTACTTC.

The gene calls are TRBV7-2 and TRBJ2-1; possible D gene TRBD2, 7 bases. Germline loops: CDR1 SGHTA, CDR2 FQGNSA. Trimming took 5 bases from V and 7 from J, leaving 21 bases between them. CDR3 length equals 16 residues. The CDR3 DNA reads TGTGCCAGCAGCCCTCTTAGGGGGGGGATTGGGAATGAGCAGTTCTTC. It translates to CASSPLRGGIGNEQFF. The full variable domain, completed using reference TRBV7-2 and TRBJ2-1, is GAGVSQSPSNKVTEKGKDVELRCDPISGHTALYWYRQSLGQGLEFLIYFQGNSAPDKSGLPSDRFSAERTGGSVSTLTIQRTQQEDSAVYLCASSPLRGGIGNEQFFGPGTRLTVL.